These 15 T cell receptor beta chains originate from one sample sequenced in a study of blood T cell repertoires in COVID-19. Sequencing used immunoSEQ multiplex PCR; TCRdb keeps in-frame clones, though not all of them. Among 210,000 or so clones, approximately 80% were seen once, and the ten largest hold under 11%. Material for sequencing was peripheral blood. The source of these receptors is a woman of 80 years or more with acute or convalescent COVID-19.

The chain employs TRBV2 and TRBJ1-1; 8 nucleotides line up with TRBD1. This CDR3 region has 13 residues. Germline V CDR1 and CDR2: SNHLY, FYNNEI. With V trimmed by 7 bases and J by 5 bases, 6 bases remained unmatched. The CDR3 DNA reads TGTGCCAGCACCCTACAGGGGGAGACTGAAGCTTTCTTT. Translated: CASTLQGETEAFF.

This clone has a handful of counts. The chain employs TRBV28 and TRBJ1-1; 7 positions match TRBD1. The CDR3 covers 16 residues. Trimming cost V 6 bases and J 1 base; bases outside gene matches: 11. From germline, CDR1 is MDHEN and CDR2 SYDVKM. CDR3 residues: CASSFPPGQRNTEAFF. Written as DNA, the CDR3 is TGTGCCAGCAGCTTTCCTCCGGGACAGAGGAACACTGAAGCTTTCTTT.

The chain has TRBV5-1 and TRBJ2-3; 7 bases are a match to TRBD1. The germline CDR1 and CDR2 sequences are SGHRS and YFSETQ. J gave up 3 bases and V 4 bases, and 8 bases lay outside the gene matches. The CDR3 runs to 15 residues. Here the CDR3 DNA reads TGCGCCAGCAGCCCCGACAGGGTCGATACAGATACGCAGTATTTT. The encoded protein is CASSPDRVDTDTQYF.

The V and J genes are TRBV7-3 and TRBJ2-3; 8 bases line up with TRBD2. J was trimmed by 0 bases and V by 2 bases; bases with no gene match: 4. This CDR3 is built from 16 residues. Germline values: CDR1 SGHTA, CDR2 FQGTGA. The CDR3 region is CASSLAAGVSTDTQYF. The CDR3 DNA sequence: TGTGCCAGCAGCTTAGCAGCGGGGGTTAGCACAGATACGCAGTATTTT. The full variable domain, completed using reference TRBV7-3 and TRBJ2-3, is GAGVSQTPSNKVTEKGKYVELRCDPISGHTALYWYRQSLGQGPEFLIYFQGTGAADDSGLPNDRFFAVRPEGSVSTLKIQRTERGDSAVYLCASSLAAGVSTDTQYFGPGTRLTVL.

The chain links TRBV9 to TRBJ2-4; no clear D. CDR3 length equals 13 residues. CDR1 is SGDLS, CDR2 YYNGEE, per germline. Between the trimmed V and J ends, which lost 0 bases and 6 bases, there was a span of 7 bases. The CDR3 reads CASSVATGNIQYF. The CDR3 nucleotides read TGTGCCAGCAGCGTAGCTACGGGAAACATTCAGTACTTC.

The rearrangement joins TRBV27 to TRBJ2-3; D unresolved. Trimming took off 3 bases at V and 4 bases at J, with 8 bases between the two ends. The CDR3 runs 13 residues. Germline-derived CDR1 and CDR2 are MNHEY and SMNVEV (reference sequence). The CDR3 nucleotides read TGTGCCAGCAGTTTTTTGAGTTCAGATACGCAGTATTTT. Protein: CASSFLSSDTQYF.

The chain is built from TRBV5-1 and TRBJ2-1, with 7 bases fitting TRBD2. Germline trimming cut 2 bases from V and 8 bases from J; bases unmatched to any gene: 4. This CDR3 spans 13 amino acids. Germline-derived CDR1 and CDR2 are SGHRS and YFSETQ. CDR3 coding DNA: TGCGCCAGCAGCTTTGCGGGAGCCGATGAGCAGTTCTTC. This translates into CASSFAGADEQFF.

The chain combines TRBV24-1 with TRBJ2-7, with D possibly matching TRBD2 (5 bases). Looked up from germline, CDR1 is KGHDR and CDR2 is SFDVKD. The ends were cut back, 5 bases at V and 7 bases at J, with 14 bases in the middle. The CDR3 has 13 amino acids. The chain's CDR3 is CATSAPTRDEQYF. The CDR3 DNA is TGTGCCACCAGTGCTCCAACCCGGGATGAGCAGTACTTC.

The rearrangement links TRBV11-1 to TRBJ2-7, with TRBD2 matching 7 bases. Germline V gene data show CDR1 as SGHAT and CDR2 as FQDESV (reference sequence). V dropped 2 bases and J dropped 3; count of bases not matched to a gene: 4. The CDR3 has 14 residues. CDR3 DNA: TGTGCCAGCAGCTTACTGGCTAGCGGCTACGAGCAGTACTTC. Translation: CASSLLASGYEQYF.

The rearrangement joins TRBV7-9 to TRBJ1-2, with TRBD1 matching over 7 bases. Per germline, CDR1 SEHNR and CDR2 FQNEAQ (reference sequence). V shed 1 base, J shed 2 bases, and the junction held 4 bases outside the gene matches. CDR3 length equals 15 residues. Here the CDR3 DNA reads TGTGCCAGCAGCTTAGGCGGGACAGCGAACTATGGCTACACCTTC. This translates into CASSLGGTANYGYTF.

J is TRBJ1-2 and V is TRBV7-9, with 11 bases matching TRBD1. The CDR3 consists of 19 residues. CDR1 and CDR2 from the germline V gene are SEHNR and FQNEAQ (reference sequence). V lost 1 base, J lost 6 bases, and 16 bases stayed unmatched. The CDR3 is CASSLDHLGQGGTGNGYTF. The CDR3 coding sequence is TGTGCCAGCAGCTTAGACCACCTGGGACAGGGGGGTACGGGGAATGGCTACACCTTC.

The chain employs TRBV20-1 and TRBJ2-5; D is undetermined. V lost 3 bases to trimming and J lost 1 base, with 3 bases between them. Germline assignment: CDR1 DFQATT and CDR2 SNEGSKA (reference sequence). The CDR3 covers 11 residues. CDR3: CSASGQETQYF. CDR3 DNA: TGCAGTGCTAGCGGCCAAGAGACCCAGTACTTC.

The rearrangement uses TRBV4-2 and TRBJ2-1; 11 nucleotides match TRBD2. The CDR3 has 17 residues. Germline V lookup: CDR1 LGHNA, CDR2 YNFKEQ. V gave up 0 bases and J gave up 4 bases; unmatched junction bases: 5. The DNA for the CDR3 is TGTGCCAGCAGCCAAGACCCGACTAGCGGGGATTACAATGAGCAGTTCTTC. Protein sequence: CASSQDPTSGDYNEQFF.

The rearrangement joins TRBV10-3 to TRBJ2-7, with D perhaps matching TRBD1 (6 bases). Germline V CDR1 and CDR2: ENHRY, SYGVKD. The length of the CDR3 is 16 residues. V shed 2 bases and J shed 5 bases, with 19 bases lying between them. CDR3 sequence (DNA): TGTGCCATCAGTGAGCCCACGAGAACAGGGCAACACGAGCAGTACTTC. It specifies CAISEPTRTGQHEQYF.

The gene calls are TRBV5-6 and TRBJ2-1, with TRBD2 matching over 9 bases. The V gene's germline CDR1 is SGHDT and CDR2 YYEEEE. The CDR3 consists of 16 residues. The trim removed 3 bases at V and 4 bases at J, leaving 8 bases unmatched. The CDR3 DNA sequence: TGTGCCAGCAGCTCTGGACTAGCGCGGGAATACAATGAGCAGTTCTTC. It codes for CASSSGLAREYNEQFF.